Listed below are T cell receptor beta chains from one sample, sequenced in a study of CD8 T cells in Susac syndrome. MiXCR was run by TCRdb on the immunoSEQ multiplex PCR reads, yielding one entry per CDR3 protein. The sample carries roughly 120,000 distinct CDR3 sequences, just under 95% recorded once. Material: CD4+ T cells from PBMCs. The receptors were sampled from a human donor in good health. CDR3s include the opening cysteine and the closing phenylalanine or tryptophan. The D gene is left open where the match is weak. Rows give clone size only sometimes, using once, few, many, or a class for an expanded clone.

12,TRBJ1-1,TRBV20-1,NA,NA,CSAPFLNTEAFF,TGCAGTGCTCCCTTCTTGAACACTGAAGCTTTCTTT
12,TRBJ1-5,TRBV29-1,NA,NA,CSVGYPDQPQHF,TGCAGCGTGGGCTATCCCGATCAGCCCCAGCATTTT
16,TRBJ2-7,TRBV18,TRBD2,NA,CASSPVTSGNRHEQYF,TGTGCCAGCTCACCAGTCACTAGCGGGAACAGGCACGAGCAGTACTTC
17,TRBJ2-7,TRBV20-1,TRBD1,NA,CSAKAASGQGGSYEQYF,TGCAGTGCTAAAGCCGCCTCGGGACAGGGTGGCTCCTACGAGCAGTACTTC
15,TRBJ2-5,TRBV18,TRBD2,once,CASSPLAGVKETQYF,TGTGCCAGCTCACCTTTAGCGGGAGTGAAAGAGACCCAGTACTTC
14,TRBJ1-2,TRBV4-3,NA,NA,CASSQQQGLYGYTF,TGCGCCAGCAGCCAACAACAGGGACTCTATGGCTACACCTTC
15,TRBJ2-1,TRBV6-2/TRBV6-3,TRBD2,NA,CASSYRSGAYNEQFF,TGTGCCAGCAGTTACCGTAGCGGGGCCTACAATGAGCAGTTCTTC
17,TRBJ2-6,TRBV19,NA,NA,CASSSGPAISGANVLTF,TGTGCCAGTAGCTCAGGGCCGGCGATCTCTGGGGCCAACGTCCTGACTTTC
13,TRBJ1-1,TRBV7-2,NA,NA,CASSPAMNTEAFF,TGTGCCAGCAGCCCAGCAATGAACACTGAAGCTTTCTTT
15,TRBJ2-7,TRBV11-2,TRBD1,NA,CASSRGTGGTYEQYF,TGTGCCAGCAGCCGAGGGACAGGGGGCACCTACGAGCAGTACTTC
15,TRBJ2-5,TRBV23-1,NA,once,CASPPGHDKKETQYF,TGCGCCAGCCCACCCGGGCACGACAAAAAAGAGACCCAGTACTTC
13,TRBJ2-3,TRBV5-1,NA,NA,CASTLQRGDTQYF,TGCGCCAGCACCCTCCAACGGGGTGATACGCAGTATTTT
14,TRBJ2-7,TRBV23-1,NA,NA,CASSRVPGIHEQYF,TGCGCCAGCAGTCGGGTCCCCGGGATTCACGAGCAGTACTTC
12,TRBJ1-4,TRBV11-2,NA,NA,CASSLSNEKLFF,TGTGCCAGCAGCTTATCTAATGAAAAACTGTTTTTT
14,TRBJ2-7,TRBV27,NA,NA,CASARSTLPYEQYF,TGTGCCAGCGCAAGAAGTACCCTACCCTACGAGCAGTACTTC
16,TRBJ2-3,TRBV12-3/TRBV12-4,TRBD1,NA,CASRRTGTGITDTQYF,TGTGCCAGCAGACGCACCGGGACAGGCATCACAGATACGCAGTATTTT
14,TRBJ2-1,TRBV3-1,NA,NA,CASSPPDLDNEQFF,TGTGCCAGCAGCCCCCCGGACTTAGACAATGAGCAGTTCTTC
18,TRBJ2-6,TRBV5-1,TRBD1,NA,CASSNAPGQGTGANVLTF,TGCGCCAGCAGCAATGCACCCGGACAGGGAACTGGGGCCAACGTCCTGACTTTC
14,TRBJ1-1,TRBV5-1,NA,NA,CASSSGGMNTEAFF,TGCGCCAGCAGCTCTGGGGGGATGAACACTGAAGCTTTCTTT
16,TRBJ1-5,TRBV6-2/TRBV6-3,NA,NA,CASSYGGARYFQPQHF,TGTGCCAGCAGTTACGGGGGGGCGCGATATTTTCAGCCCCAGCATTTT
18,TRBJ2-5,TRBV15,TRBD2,NA,CATSRLGLAGGPGETQYF,TGTGCCACCAGCAGATTGGGACTAGCGGGAGGGCCAGGGGAGACCCAGTACTTC
15,TRBJ2-1,TRBV7-9,NA,NA,CASSSQGIRYNEQFF,TGTGCCAGCAGCTCCCAGGGGATTCGGTACAATGAGCAGTTCTTC
13,TRBJ1-1,TRBV6-2/TRBV6-3,NA,once,CASIREMDTEAFF,TGTGCCAGCATTAGGGAGATGGACACTGAAGCTTTCTTT
15,TRBJ2-2,TRBV29-1,TRBD1,NA,CSVEAGQGWAGELFF,TGCAGCGTTGAAGCCGGACAGGGGTGGGCCGGGGAGCTGTTTTTT
13,TRBJ2-7,TRBV27,NA,NA,CASLDSYSYEQYF,TGTGCCAGCCTGGATAGCTACTCCTACGAGCAGTACTTC
14,TRBJ2-1,TRBV6-2/TRBV6-3,NA,once,CATSRESSYNEQFF,TGTGCCACCTCGAGGGAGAGCTCCTACAATGAGCAGTTCTTC
14,TRBJ2-7,TRBV7-8,NA,NA,CASSPWDTSYEQYF,TGTGCCAGCAGCCCATGGGACACCTCCTATGAGCAGTACTTC
16,TRBJ2-4,TRBV7-9,NA,NA,CASSSWFGHSKNIQYF,TGTGCCAGCAGCTCCTGGTTTGGTCACTCCAAAAACATTCAGTACTTC
17,TRBJ2-2,TRBV30,NA,NA,CACLDPEKPSNTGELFF,TGTGCCTGTCTAGATCCCGAGAAGCCGTCGAACACCGGGGAGCTGTTTTTT
14,TRBJ1-2,TRBV18,NA,NA,CASSPTGTSEGYTF,TGTGCCAGCTCACCGACCGGGACATCGGAAGGCTACACCTTC
12,TRBJ2-5,TRBV20-1,NA,NA,CSARPIQETQYF,TGCAGTGCTAGACCTATCCAAGAGACCCAGTACTTC
16,TRBJ2-1,TRBV19,NA,NA,CASSRPLASSYNEQFF,TGTGCCAGTAGCCGACCTCTAGCAAGCTCCTACAATGAGCAGTTCTTC
13,TRBJ2-7,TRBV29-1,TRBD2,NA,CSVAWTSGYEQYF,TGCAGCGTTGCATGGACTAGCGGGTACGAGCAGTACTTC
14,TRBJ1-2,TRBV4-3,NA,NA,CASSRGGGGDGYTF,TGCGCCAGCAGCCGGGGAGGAGGGGGAGACGGCTACACCTTC
16,TRBJ2-2,TRBV18,TRBD1,NA,CASSLQDRGRIGELFF,TGTGCCAGCTCACTACAGGACAGGGGGCGCATCGGGGAGCTGTTTTTT
13,TRBJ2-1,TRBV27,NA,NA,CASGARGAGEQFF,TGTGCCAGCGGAGCCAGGGGGGCGGGCGAGCAGTTCTTC
15,TRBJ1-5,TRBV2,NA,NA,CASSPESGPNQPQHF,TGTGCCAGCAGTCCTGAATCGGGCCCGAATCAGCCCCAGCATTTT
13,TRBJ2-1,TRBV5-1,NA,NA,CASSGGTNNEQFF,TGCGCCAGCAGTGGCGGGACAAACAATGAGCAGTTCTTC
15,TRBJ2-2,TRBV28,NA,NA,CASSPPDRYTGELFF,TGTGCCAGCAGTCCGCCGGACAGATACACCGGGGAGCTGTTTTTT
13,TRBJ1-1,TRBV18,NA,NA,CASSPLRETEAFF,TGTGCCAGCTCACCATTAAGGGAGACCGAAGCTTTCTTT
15,TRBJ2-1,TRBV25-1,NA,NA,CASSEWNRVDNEQFF,TGTGCCAGCAGTGAATGGAACAGGGTGGACAATGAGCAGTTCTTC
14,TRBJ1-2,TRBV2,NA,NA,CASNVKTVDYGYTF,TGTGCCAGCAACGTAAAGACAGTGGACTATGGCTACACCTTC
14,TRBJ2-1,TRBV5-1,NA,NA,CASVERPSYNEQFF,TGCGCCAGTGTTGAGCGCCCCTCCTACAATGAGCAGTTCTTC
12,TRBJ2-3,TRBV2,NA,NA,CASSEGTMVQYF,TGTGCCAGCAGTGAAGGGACGATGGTTCAGTATTTT
13,TRBJ1-5,TRBV30,NA,NA,CAWNLRGNQPQHF,TGTGCCTGGAATCTTAGGGGCAATCAGCCCCAGCATTTT
18,TRBJ1-1,TRBV5-1,NA,NA,CASSLAPFSGNSGTEAFF,TGCGCCAGCAGCTTGGCTCCGTTTTCAGGGAATTCGGGGACTGAAGCTTTCTTT
16,TRBJ1-1,TRBV18,NA,NA,CASSPNGIGLNTEAFF,TGTGCCAGCTCACCAAACGGGATAGGACTGAACACTGAAGCTTTCTTT
14,TRBJ2-7,TRBV29-1,TRBD1,NA,CSTWDRKSSYEQYF,TGCAGCACCTGGGACAGAAAAAGCTCCTACGAGCAGTACTTC
14,TRBJ2-7,TRBV7-2,NA,NA,CASSLLPSTYEQYF,TGTGCCAGCAGCTTATTACCAAGTACCTACGAGCAGTACTTC
16,TRBJ2-1,TRBV19,TRBD2,NA,CASSETSGSAYNEQFF,TGTGCCAGTAGTGAAACTAGCGGGAGTGCCTACAATGAGCAGTTCTTC